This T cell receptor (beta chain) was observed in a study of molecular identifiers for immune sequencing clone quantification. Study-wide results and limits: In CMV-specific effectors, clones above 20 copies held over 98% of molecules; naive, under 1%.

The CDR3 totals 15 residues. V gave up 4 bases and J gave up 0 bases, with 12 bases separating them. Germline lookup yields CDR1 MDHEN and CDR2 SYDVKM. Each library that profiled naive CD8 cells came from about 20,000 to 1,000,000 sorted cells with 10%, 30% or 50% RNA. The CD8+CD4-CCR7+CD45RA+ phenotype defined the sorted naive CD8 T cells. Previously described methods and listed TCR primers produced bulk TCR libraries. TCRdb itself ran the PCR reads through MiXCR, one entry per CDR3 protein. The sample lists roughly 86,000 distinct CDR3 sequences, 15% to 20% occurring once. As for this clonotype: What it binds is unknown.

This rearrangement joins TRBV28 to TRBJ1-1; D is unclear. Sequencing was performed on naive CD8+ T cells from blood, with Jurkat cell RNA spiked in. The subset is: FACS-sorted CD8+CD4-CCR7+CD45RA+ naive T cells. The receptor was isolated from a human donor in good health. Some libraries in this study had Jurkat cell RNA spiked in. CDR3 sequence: CASSYRTAMNTEAFF. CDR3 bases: TGTGCCAGCAGTTACCGTACAGCTATGAACACTGAAGCTTTCTTT.